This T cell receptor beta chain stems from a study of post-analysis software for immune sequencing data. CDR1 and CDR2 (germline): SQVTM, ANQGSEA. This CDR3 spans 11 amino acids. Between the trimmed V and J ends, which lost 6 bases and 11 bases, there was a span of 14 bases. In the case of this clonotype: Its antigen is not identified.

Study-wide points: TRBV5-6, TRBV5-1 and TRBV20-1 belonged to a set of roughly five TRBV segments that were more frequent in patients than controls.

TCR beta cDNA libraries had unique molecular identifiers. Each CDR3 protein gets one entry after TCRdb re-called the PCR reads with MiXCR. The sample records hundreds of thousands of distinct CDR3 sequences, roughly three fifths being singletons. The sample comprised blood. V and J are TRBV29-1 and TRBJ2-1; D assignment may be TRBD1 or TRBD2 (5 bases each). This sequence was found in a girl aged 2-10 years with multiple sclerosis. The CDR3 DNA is TGCAGCGTGAGCCGGGACCGAAAGCAGTTCTTC. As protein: CSVSRDRKQFF.